A selection of T cell receptor beta chains follows, all from one sample in a study of prognosis after radiotherapy for stage I lung cancer. MiXCR, applied by TCRdb to the multiplex PCR reads, yields one record per CDR3 protein. The repertoire has around 29,000 distinct CDR3 sequences, 40% to 55% of them found once; the top ten carry 14% to 15%. The sequencing here drew on PBMCs, taken before or after stereotactic body radiation therapy (not recorded which). The receptors originated from a donor aged 50 or older with non-small cell lung cancer. Both conserved end residues are part of each CDR3. The order of the fields is V gene, D gene, J gene, clone size, CDR3 DNA, CDR3 protein. A D gene is named only where the DNA matches it firmly. Size values are once, few and many counts, or a class for expanded clones, and some rows have none.

v_gene: TRBV7-2; d_gene: -; j_gene: TRBJ2-1; abundance: many; CDR3nt: TGTGTCAGCAGCCTCCCAAGTAATGATGAGCAGTTCTTC; CDR3aa: CVSSLPSNDEQFF
v_gene: TRBV5-1; d_gene: TRBD1; j_gene: TRBJ2-3; abundance: -; CDR3nt: TGCGCCAGCAGCTCGGGACAGGGGGCAGGAGCAGATACGCAGTATTTT; CDR3aa: CASSSGQGAGADTQYF
v_gene: TRBV29-1; d_gene: TRBD2; j_gene: TRBJ2-7; abundance: many; CDR3nt: TGCAGCGTTGGTGGTAGTGGAAGCGGGAGAGTTCAATACGAGCAGTACTTC; CDR3aa: CSVGGSGSGRVQYEQYF
v_gene: TRBV5-6; d_gene: -; j_gene: TRBJ1-2; abundance: -; CDR3nt: TGTGCCAGCAGCTTTACAGGTTATGGCTACACCTTC; CDR3aa: CASSFTGYGYTF
v_gene: TRBV25-1; d_gene: TRBD1; j_gene: TRBJ1-1; abundance: -; CDR3nt: TGTGCCAGCAGTGAAGAAGACAGGGGTAGCGAAGCTTTCTTT; CDR3aa: CASSEEDRGSEAFF
v_gene: TRBV7-8; d_gene: -; j_gene: TRBJ1-3; abundance: many; CDR3nt: TGTGCCAGCAGCCCGCGGACGGACTCTGGAAACACCATATATTTT; CDR3aa: CASSPRTDSGNTIYF
v_gene: TRBV7-2; d_gene: -; j_gene: TRBJ2-7; abundance: many; CDR3nt: TGTGCCAGCAGCTTACTTGGGTACGAGCAGTACTTC; CDR3aa: CASSLLGYEQYF
v_gene: TRBV20-1; d_gene: -; j_gene: TRBJ2-1; abundance: -; CDR3nt: TGCAGTGCCCCAACTCGGGAGACTTCCTACAATGAGCAGTTCTTC; CDR3aa: CSAPTRETSYNEQFF
v_gene: TRBV6-2/TRBV6-3; d_gene: -; j_gene: TRBJ1-3; abundance: -; CDR3nt: TGTGCCAGTTCGGACGGTCTACGAAACACCATATATTTT; CDR3aa: CASSDGLRNTIYF
v_gene: TRBV11-3; d_gene: -; j_gene: TRBJ1-2; abundance: medium-sized; CDR3nt: TGTGCCAGCAGCTTAGGGCGGACTAACTATGGCTACACCTTC; CDR3aa: CASSLGRTNYGYTF
v_gene: TRBV7-9; d_gene: -; j_gene: TRBJ2-3; abundance: -; CDR3nt: TGTGCCAGCATCCAGGTCGGGGGCATAACAGATACGCAGTATTTT; CDR3aa: CASIQVGGITDTQYF
v_gene: TRBV2; d_gene: TRBD1; j_gene: TRBJ2-4; abundance: many; CDR3nt: TGTGCCAGCAGAGGACAGGGACGGTTAAACATTCAGTACTTC; CDR3aa: CASRGQGRLNIQYF
v_gene: TRBV28; d_gene: TRBD1; j_gene: TRBJ2-7; abundance: many; CDR3nt: TGTGCCAGCAGTTTACCCCTCAGAGGGTCAGGGGGCTACCCCTCCTACGAGCAGTACTTC; CDR3aa: CASSLPLRGSGGYPSYEQYF
v_gene: TRBV7-3; d_gene: TRBD2; j_gene: TRBJ2-2; abundance: -; CDR3nt: TGTGCCAGCAGCCCAGCGGGGGGTTCGGGGGAGCTGTTTTTT; CDR3aa: CASSPAGGSGELFF
v_gene: TRBV5-1; d_gene: -; j_gene: TRBJ2-3; abundance: many; CDR3nt: TGCGCCAGCAGCTTGGGAGGGACCCATGGTGTTGATACGCAGTATTTT; CDR3aa: CASSLGGTHGVDTQYF
v_gene: TRBV7-3; d_gene: TRBD2; j_gene: TRBJ2-2; abundance: many; CDR3nt: TGTGCCAGCAGCTTAGGCGGGAGAGCTTCCGGGGAGCTGTTTTTT; CDR3aa: CASSLGGRASGELFF
v_gene: TRBV20-1; d_gene: TRBD1; j_gene: TRBJ1-1; abundance: many; CDR3nt: TGCAGTGCTAGCAGGGGGGGGACTGAAGCTTTCTTT; CDR3aa: CSASRGGTEAFF
v_gene: TRBV15; d_gene: -; j_gene: TRBJ1-2; abundance: -; CDR3nt: TGTGCCACCAGCAAAGCAAACTATGGCTACACCTTC; CDR3aa: CATSKANYGYTF
v_gene: TRBV2; d_gene: -; j_gene: TRBJ2-7; abundance: -; CDR3nt: TGTGCCAGCAGTGAAGCGGGGGTGGGGGAGCAGTACTTC; CDR3aa: CASSEAGVGEQYF
v_gene: TRBV6-5; d_gene: -; j_gene: TRBJ2-7; abundance: many; CDR3nt: TGTGCCAGCAGTTACTTTGCGGAGCGGGGACCCCAGGGGGTGCAGTACTTC; CDR3aa: CASSYFAERGPQGVQYF
v_gene: TRBV20-1; d_gene: TRBD2; j_gene: TRBJ2-1; abundance: many; CDR3nt: TGCAGTGCTTGGACTAGCGGGAGATTCAACAATGAGCAGTTCTTC; CDR3aa: CSAWTSGRFNNEQFF
v_gene: TRBV29-1; d_gene: -; j_gene: TRBJ2-1; abundance: many; CDR3nt: TGCAGCGTTGAAGGCGTGGGAGGCAAGGACAATGAGCAGTTCTTC; CDR3aa: CSVEGVGGKDNEQFF